The 9 T cell receptor beta chains presented below share a single source sample, sequenced in a study of T-cell reconstitution after alpha-beta-depleted transplantation in children. The TCRbeta library was prepared with unique molecular identifiers. Each CDR3 protein is one row after TCRdb ran MiXCR on the PCR reads. There are 350,000 to 450,000 distinct CDR3 sequences in the sample; roughly 14% occur only once, and around 4.5% lies in the top ten. Here the sequenced sample was PBMCs, taken from the stem cell graft. Every receptor here comes from a human donor who donated a stem cell graft to a child with Fanconi anemia.

The J gene is TRBJ2-1, the V gene TRBV5-1; D not resolved. V dropped 5 bases and J dropped 6 bases, with 15 bases sitting between them. The CDR3 length is 14 residues. Germline values: CDR1 SGHRS, CDR2 YFSETQ. Written as DNA, the CDR3 is TGCGCCAGCAGGGTAACCCCCTCCCCCAATGAGCAGTTCTTC. Encoded protein: CASRVTPSPNEQFF.

This clonotype was seen a handful of times. The V call is TRBV28, the J call TRBJ2-3; 11 nucleotides match TRBD2. CDR1 MDHEN and CDR2 SYDVKM come from the germline V gene. This CDR3 is built from 19 residues. The junction had 15 bases not matched to a gene; V was cut back by 0 bases and J by 7 bases. The chain's CDR3 is CASSLWLLAGETKDHTQYF. CDR3 sequence (DNA): TGTGCCAGCAGTTTATGGTTACTAGCGGGGGAAACCAAGGACCATACGCAGTATTTT.

This clonotype was detected only a few times. The J gene is TRBJ1-2, the V gene TRBV6-1; D not resolved. V dropped 5 bases and J dropped 5 bases, with 15 bases sitting between them. Germline CDR1 and CDR2: MNHNS and SASEGT. The CDR3 is 14 amino acids. The CDR3 sequence: CASSPTLNFYGYTF. The CDR3 DNA sequence: TGTGCCAGCAGTCCAACTCTGAATTTTTATGGCTACACCTTC.

In this sample, this clonotype turned up a few times. The V gene is TRBV11-2, the J gene TRBJ2-1, with a weak D call TRBD2 (6 bases). CDR1 is SGHAT, CDR2 FQNNGV, per germline. Trimming took 1 base from V and 8 from J, leaving 15 bases between them. The CDR3 spans 15 residues. CDR3 bases: TGTGCCAGCAGCTTAGTTCGGGGGAGTAAGTATGAGCAGTTCTTC. Residues: CASSLVRGSKYEQFF.

This clonotype was observed a few times. The rearrangement joins TRBV7-6 to TRBJ1-3; D is unclear. The V end lost 3 bases, the J end lost 0 bases, and 9 bases lay between the germline ends. Germline V gives CDR1 SGHVS, CDR2 FNYEAQ. The CDR3 is made up of 15 amino acids. This chain's CDR3 is CASSLEVSSGNTIYF. CDR3 DNA: TGTGCCAGCAGCTTGGAGGTCAGCTCTGGAAACACCATATATTTT. Full variable domain (outside the CDR3, taken from reference TRBV7-6 and TRBJ1-3): GAGVSQSPRYKVTKRGQDVALRCDPISGHVSLYWYRQALGQGPEFLTYFNYEAQQDKSGLPNDRFSAERPEGSISTLTIQRTEQRDSAMYRCASSLEVSSGNTIYFGEGSWLTVV.

This clonotype has a handful of counts. The J gene is TRBJ2-7, the V gene TRBV20-1; D not resolved. V gave up 2 bases and J gave up 2 bases, with 7 bases separating them. The CDR3 runs 12 residues. The germline V gene encodes CDR1 DFQATT and CDR2 SNEGSKA (reference sequence). As DNA, the CDR3 is TGCAGTGCTAGAACCCCAGCCTACGAGCAGTACTTC. Residues: CSARTPAYEQYF.

This clonotype was seen repeatedly, ten times or more. The gene calls are TRBV6-5 and TRBJ1-2; 10 nucleotides agree with TRBD1. J was trimmed by 6 bases and V by 2 bases; bases with no gene match: 3. Germline CDR1 is MNHEY and CDR2 is SVGAGI. This CDR3 is 14 amino acids long. The CDR3: CASSYDRGLDGYTF. The CDR3 nucleotides are TGTGCCAGCAGTTACGACAGGGGGCTAGATGGCTACACCTTC.

Of note for this clonotype: Germline and junction disagree at one end, which may indicate a read error. This rearrangement joins TRBV20-1 to TRBJ1-2; the D is unclear. Germline CDR1 and CDR2: DFQATT and SNEGSKA (reference sequence). This CDR3 spans 11 amino acids. The CDR3 region is CSAKAGYGYTF. CDR3 DNA sequence: TGCAGCGCTAAGGCAGGCTATGGCTACACCTTC.

This clonotype appeared many times. The V call is TRBV4-1, the J call TRBJ2-3, with 8 bases lining up with TRBD2. The CDR3 has 15 residues. V was clipped by 3 bases and J by 6 bases; unmatched bases: 8. CDR1 MGHRA and CDR2 YSYEKL come from the germline V gene. The CDR3: CASSQAGGLTDTQYF. CDR3 DNA: TGCGCCAGCAGCCAGGCGGGGGGCCTTACCGATACGCAGTATTTT.